This T cell receptor beta chain was recorded in a study of T cells in narcolepsy (dated by TCRdb to 2017 to 2018). Background for the entire study: Patients with narcolepsy type 1 or type 2 (NT1, NT2) and healthy control donors were enrolled in the study. The study sought autoreactive T cells targeting hypocretin neuron self-antigens (hypocretin, TRIB2) in narcolepsy patients, using TCR Vbeta sequencing to track clonotypes in blood and CSF.

This clone was seen only a few times. Its binding antigen is unknown. No quality values exist for individual bases; no much larger clone is one base distant. Deletion took 4 bases off V and 5 bases off J, with a span of 12 bases between the germline ends. CDR1 and CDR2 (LNHDA, SQIVND) derive from the germline V gene (reference sequence). The CDR3 numbers 13 residues from cysteine through phenylalanine. Only the CDR3 portion is preserved as DNA: 39 bases, with reading frame beginning at the first base. Libraries were constructed by the immunoSEQ multiplex PCR assay. Drawn from immuneACCESS, this table holds only the in-frame rearrangements with V and J called that TCRdb kept. Clones are partly lost; checked studies trace under half to an unresolved V gene and leave the rest unexplained. The sample contains tens of thousands of clones, about 80% of them found a single time. The ten biggest clones cover 3.5% to 5% of the sample.

Points the paper makes about the study in general: Plots that compared CSF and blood CD4+ T cell clonotypes from the same patient highlighted HCRT-specific and TRIB2-specific autoreactive clonotypes. Certain blood memory CD4+ repertoires from patients and controls had no sequences that matched autoreactive T cell clones. According to the report, autoreactive clonotypes were detected serially in the blood of the same patients and of different patients, but not in healthy controls. Numbers of sequenced blood memory CD4+ clonotypes were comparable, with averages of approximately 39,000 in patients and fewer than 35,000 in controls.

For TCR Vbeta sequencing, memory CD4+ T cells were sorted ex vivo from the peripheral blood of both healthy controls and narcolepsy patients. The TCR originated in a human donor in good health. The V and J segments used are TRBV19 and TRBJ2-7; tentative D gene TRBD2, with 6 bases matching. The sample was memory (CD45RA-) CD4+ T cells from blood. The sample's cell subset or site, from its label and the paper: memory T cells sorted ex vivo from peripheral blood. CDR3 loop: CASSTTPGDEQYF. The base sequence is TGTGCCAGTAGTACCACCCCGGGAGACGAGCAGTACTTC.